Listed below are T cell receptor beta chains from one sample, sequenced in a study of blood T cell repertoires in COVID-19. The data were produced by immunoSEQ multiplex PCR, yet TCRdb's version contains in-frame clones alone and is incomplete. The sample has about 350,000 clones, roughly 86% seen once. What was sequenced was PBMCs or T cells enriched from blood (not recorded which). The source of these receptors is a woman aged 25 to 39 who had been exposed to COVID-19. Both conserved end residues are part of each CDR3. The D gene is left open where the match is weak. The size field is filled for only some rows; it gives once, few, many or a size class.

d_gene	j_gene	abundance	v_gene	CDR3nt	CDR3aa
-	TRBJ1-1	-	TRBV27	TGTGCCAGCAGCCAGGGTGGTACTGAAGCTTTCTTT	CASSQGGTEAFF
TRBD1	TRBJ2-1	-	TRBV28	TGTGCCAGCGATACGGGGGGACAGGGGGCAAGTGAGCAGTTCTTC	CASDTGGQGASEQFF
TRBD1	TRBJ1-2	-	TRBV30	TGTGCCTGGACCGAAGACAGGGCCTATGGCTACACCTTC	CAWTEDRAYGYTF
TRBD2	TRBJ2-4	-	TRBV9	TGTGCCAGCAGTACAGAACAAGCGGGAGCGGGCATTCAGTACTTC	CASSTEQAGAGIQYF
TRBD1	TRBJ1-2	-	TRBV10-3	TGTGCCATCAGTGGAGACAGGGACGGCTACACCTTC	CAISGDRDGYTF
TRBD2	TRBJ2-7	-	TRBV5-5	TGTGCCAGCAGCTTGCAAGCGGGAGGGTCAGACGAGCAGTACTTC	CASSLQAGGSDEQYF
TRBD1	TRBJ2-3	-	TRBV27	TGTGCCAGCAGTTTACTTCCACAGGGGGCAGGGGGAGATACGCAGTATTTT	CASSLLPQGAGGDTQYF
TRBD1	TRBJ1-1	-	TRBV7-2	TGTGCCAGCAGCGCAAAAAGGACAGGGAGCACTGAAGCTTTCTTT	CASSAKRTGSTEAFF
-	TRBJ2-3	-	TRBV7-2	TGTGCCAGCAGCTCACGGACTACGCAACGTCCAGATACGCAGTATTTT	CASSSRTTQRPDTQYF
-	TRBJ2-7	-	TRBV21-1	TGTGCCAACAAAACAGGGGGCAACTACGAGCAGTACTTC	CANKTGGNYEQYF
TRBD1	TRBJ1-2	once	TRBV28	TGTGCCAGCAGTTTAGGACCGGGACAGGGTAACTATGGCTACACCTTC	CASSLGPGQGNYGYTF
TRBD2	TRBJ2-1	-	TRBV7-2	TGTGCCAGCAGCTTAAGGGACTACAGATCCAATGAGCAGTTCTTC	CASSLRDYRSNEQFF
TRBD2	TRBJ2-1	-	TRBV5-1	TGCGCCAGCAGCCACGAACTGGGACTAGCGGGAGGAGGGGGTAATGAGCAGTTCTTC	CASSHELGLAGGGGNEQFF
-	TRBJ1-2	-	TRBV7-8	TGTGCCAGCAGCTCTTCGACAGCGCGTCTATATGGCTACACCTTC	CASSSSTARLYGYTF
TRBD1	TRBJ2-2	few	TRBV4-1	TGCGCCAGCAGCCAAGATAGGAAGACAGGGGCCTACACCGGGGAGCTGTTTTTT	CASSQDRKTGAYTGELFF
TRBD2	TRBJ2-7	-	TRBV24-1	TGTGCCACCAGTGATCGTGGGACTAGCGGGAGTGGCGAGCAGTACTTC	CATSDRGTSGSGEQYF
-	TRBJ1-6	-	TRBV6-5	TGTGCCAGCAGTCATTCAGGGGTACTCGATTCACCCCTCCACTTT	CASSHSGVLDSPLHF
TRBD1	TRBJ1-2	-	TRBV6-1	TGTGCCAGCAGTGAGACGACAGGGGTTGGCTATGGCTACACCTTC	CASSETTGVGYGYTF
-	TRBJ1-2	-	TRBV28	TGTGCCAGCACCCCTCGTCCGGACGGGAATGGCTACACCTTC	CASTPRPDGNGYTF
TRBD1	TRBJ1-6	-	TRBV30	TGTGCCTGGAGGGGACAGGGGCCCAATTCACCCCTCCACTTT	CAWRGQGPNSPLHF
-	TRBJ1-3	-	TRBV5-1	TGCGCCAGCAGCTTGGCTTCTTCGGGGGACTCTGGAAACACCATATATTTT	CASSLASSGDSGNTIYF
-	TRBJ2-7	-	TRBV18	TGTGCCAGCTCACCAGAGTCCTACGAGCAGTACTTC	CASSPESYEQYF
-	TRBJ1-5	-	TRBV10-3	TGTGCCATCAGCCCCGGGACATCCTCAGGGAGCAATCAGCCCCAGCATTTT	CAISPGTSSGSNQPQHF
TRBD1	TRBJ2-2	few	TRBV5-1	TGCGCCAGCACCCTGATGGGACAGGGGAATACCGGGGAGCTGTTTTTT	CASTLMGQGNTGELFF
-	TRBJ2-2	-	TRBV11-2	TGTGCCAGCAGCCCCGCGGCAACCGGGGAGCTGTTTTTT	CASSPAATGELFF
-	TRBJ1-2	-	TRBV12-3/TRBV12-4	TGTGCCAGCAGTTTTGTAGTTAACTATGGCTACACCTTC	CASSFVVNYGYTF
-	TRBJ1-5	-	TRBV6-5	TGTGCCAGCAGTTTATCAGGGTTTAGCAATCAGCCCCAGCATTTT	CASSLSGFSNQPQHF
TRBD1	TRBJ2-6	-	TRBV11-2	TGTGCCAGCAGCTTAGGGGACAGGGAAGTAACTGGGGCCAACGTCCTGACTTTC	CASSLGDREVTGANVLTF
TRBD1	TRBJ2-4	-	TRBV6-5	TGTGCCAGCAGTTCGGGACAGCACCTAGCCAAAAACATTCAGTACTTC	CASSSGQHLAKNIQYF
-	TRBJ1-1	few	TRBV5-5	TGTGCCAGCAGCTTGACAGGGACCGGACGGGTTGGCACTGAAGCTTTCTTT	CASSLTGTGRVGTEAFF
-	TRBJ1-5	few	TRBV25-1	TGTGCCAGCAGTGGCGTCGGGGTAATCAGCCCCCAGCATTTT	CASSGVGVISPQHF
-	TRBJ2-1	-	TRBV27	TGTGCCAGCAGTTTGGAGGGGCGGGAGCAGTTCTTC	CASSLEGREQFF
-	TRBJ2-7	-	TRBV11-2	TGTGCCAGCAGCTTAAGGGCCTTGGGAGACGAGCAGTACTTC	CASSLRALGDEQYF
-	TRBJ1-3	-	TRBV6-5	TGTGCCAGCAGGATCCAGGTCTCTGGAAACACCATATATTTT	CASRIQVSGNTIYF
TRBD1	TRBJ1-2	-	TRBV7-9	TGTGCCAGCAGCTTACTCCCGGACAGGGGGCAATATGGCTACACCTTC	CASSLLPDRGQYGYTF
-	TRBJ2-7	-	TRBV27	TGTGCCAGCAGTTTTCGGAGGCCTTCCTACGAGCAGTACTTC	CASSFRRPSYEQYF
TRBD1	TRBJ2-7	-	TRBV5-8	TGTGCCAGCAGCTTAACCGGGACAGGGATTTACGAGCAGTACTTC	CASSLTGTGIYEQYF
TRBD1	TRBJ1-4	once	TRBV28	TGTGCCAGCACGGGACAGCTGGATGAAAAACTGTTTTTT	CASTGQLDEKLFF
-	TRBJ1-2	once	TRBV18	TGTGCCAGCTCACCACAGGGGGACCATTATGGCTACACCTTC	CASSPQGDHYGYTF
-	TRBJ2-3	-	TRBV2	TGTGCCAGCCCGTTGGGGGCAAGCACAGATACGCAGTATTTT	CASPLGASTDTQYF
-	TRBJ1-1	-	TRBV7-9	TGTGCCAGCAGCGTCCGCGTCGGGACAACATATACTGAAGCTTTCTTT	CASSVRVGTTYTEAFF
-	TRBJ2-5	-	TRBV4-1	TGCGCCAGCAGCCAAACAGGATTTCAAGAGACCCAGTACTTC	CASSQTGFQETQYF
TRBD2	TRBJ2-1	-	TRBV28	TGTGCCAGCAGTCCTCTAGCGGGACGTCTCAGTGAGCAGTTCTTC	CASSPLAGRLSEQFF
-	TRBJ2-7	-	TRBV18	TGTGCCAGCTCCCCCGGTGAGACTAGGGGCTACGAGCAGTACTTC	CASSPGETRGYEQYF
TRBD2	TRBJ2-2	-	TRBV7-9	TGTGCCAGAGGGGTCCCGGAGGCGGGAGGATCCGGGGAGCTGTTTTTT	CARGVPEAGGSGELFF
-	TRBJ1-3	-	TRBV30	TGTGCCTGGAGCTATGGACTAGGAAACACCATATATTTT	CAWSYGLGNTIYF
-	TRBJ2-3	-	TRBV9	TGTGCCAGCAGCGTAGGTGGCGGGAAAACAGATACGCAGTATTTT	CASSVGGGKTDTQYF
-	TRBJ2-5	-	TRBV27	TGTGCCACCCGAACAGGGTTGGGGACCCAAGAGACCCAGTACTTC	CATRTGLGTQETQYF
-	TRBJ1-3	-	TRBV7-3	TGTGCCAGCAGCCGCTCGGGCTCTGGAAACACCATATATTTT	CASSRSGSGNTIYF